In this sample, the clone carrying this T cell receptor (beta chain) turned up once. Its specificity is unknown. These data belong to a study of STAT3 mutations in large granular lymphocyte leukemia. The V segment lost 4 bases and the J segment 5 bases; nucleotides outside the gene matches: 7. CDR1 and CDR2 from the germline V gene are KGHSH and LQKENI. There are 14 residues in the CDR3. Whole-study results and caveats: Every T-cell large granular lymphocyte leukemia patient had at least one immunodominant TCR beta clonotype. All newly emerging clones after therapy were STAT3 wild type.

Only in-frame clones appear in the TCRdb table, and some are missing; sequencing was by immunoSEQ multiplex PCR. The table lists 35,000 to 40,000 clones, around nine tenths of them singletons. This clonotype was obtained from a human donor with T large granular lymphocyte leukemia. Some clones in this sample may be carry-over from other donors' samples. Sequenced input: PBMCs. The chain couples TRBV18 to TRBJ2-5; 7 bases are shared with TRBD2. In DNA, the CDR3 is TGTGCCAGCTCACAGGGGAGGGGCCTCGAGACCCAGTACTTC. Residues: CASSQGRGLETQYF.